Presented here are 15 T cell receptor beta chains from one specimen sequenced in a study of T cells in Graves' hyperthyroidism and ophthalmopathy. Researchers amplified the TCR beta CDR3 regions from RNA transcripts. TCR CDR3 underwent first-round RT-PCR with the HTBI primer set. TCRdb redid the calling of the multiplex PCR reads with MiXCR, one entry per CDR3 protein. This table holds 350,000 to 500,000 distinct CDR3 sequences, around 13% found once. Sequencing used blood. The receptors come from a woman between 18 and 30 years old with Graves' hyperthyroidism.

In this sample, this clonotype turned up many times. The chain uses TRBV12-3 or TRBV12-4 and TRBJ1-4, with a possible D match to TRBD1 (6 bases). The CDR3 covers 15 residues. V was pared by 6 bases and J by 6 bases, with 17 bases between. CDR3 in DNA: TGTGCCAGCAGACAGGGCGGGAGGTTGGATGAAAAACTGTTTTTT. Protein: CASRQGGRLDEKLFF.

This clonotype was seen only a few times. This may stem from a read error, because a much larger clone lies one nucleotide away. The CDR3 carries no conserved terminal phenylalanine or tryptophan, so it likely arises from a read error. V is TRBV7-2 and J is TRBJ2-1; the D is unclear. Trimming took off 2 bases at V and 2 bases at J, with 10 bases between the two ends. The CDR3 consists of 15 residues. Per the germline V gene, CDR1 is SGHTA and CDR2 is FQGNSA. CDR3 sequence (DNA): TGTGCCAGCAGCTTATTTCCTGAGACCTACAATGAGCAGTTCTAC. It is translated as CASSLFPETYNEQFY.

This clonotype has ten or more counts. The rearrangement links TRBV28 to TRBJ1-5; D uncertain. V lost 7 bases to trimming and J lost 7 bases, with 20 bases between them. The CDR3 spans 15 residues. The germline V gene encodes CDR1 MDHEN and CDR2 SYDVKM. The CDR3 DNA sequence: TGTGCCAGCACACCCGCCGGGTTAGGCGACCAGCCCCAGCATTTT. Protein: CASTPAGLGDQPQHF.

The J gene is TRBJ2-4, the V gene TRBV6-1, with TRBD1 identical over 10 bases. Germline assignment: CDR1 MNHNS and CDR2 SASEGT. This CDR3 contains 16 residues. The V gene end was trimmed by 10 bases and the J gene end by 9 bases; junction bases not matched to a gene: 18. The CDR3 loop is CANSRGGRQGASIQYF. The DNA of the CDR3 is TGTGCCAACAGCCGAGGGGGAAGACAGGGGGCAAGCATTCAGTACTTC.

The table lists this clonotype with a few counts. This chain uses TRBV29-1 with TRBJ2-7; a weak D match, TRBD1 (5 bases). CDR3 length: 12 amino acids. Trimming removed 4 bases from V and 2 bases from J, with 9 bases in between. Germline V gene lookup returns CDR1 SQVTM and CDR2 ANQGSEA. The CDR3 protein is CSVGRVAYEQYF. For the CDR3, the DNA is TGCAGCGTTGGCAGGGTCGCCTACGAGCAGTACTTC.

This clonotype has a count of ten or more. This chain links TRBV7-9 with TRBJ2-1, with TRBD2 matching 13 bases. After removal of 2 bases from V and 9 bases from J, the junction contained 10 bases not matched to a gene. Looked up from germline, CDR1 is SEHNR and CDR2 is FQNEAQ (reference sequence). The CDR3 is 17 residues long. CDR3 sequence (DNA): TGTGCCAGCAGCTTATCTCCGGGACTAGCGGGATTTATTGAGCAGTTCTTC. It translates to CASSLSPGLAGFIEQFF.

The table lists this clonotype with a count of one. This chain uses TRBV20-1 with TRBJ1-1; D call uncertain. This CDR3 spans 12 amino acids. CDR1 and CDR2 from the germline V gene are DFQATT and SNEGSKA (reference sequence). V was trimmed by 1 base and J by 4 bases, leaving 7 bases between them. CDR3 in amino acids: CSARGWGTEAFF. The CDR3, as DNA: TGCAGTGCTAGAGGTTGGGGCACTGAAGCTTTCTTT.

This clonotype was seen only a few times. This chain uses TRBV10-2 with TRBJ1-1; D uncertain. The V and J ends lost 4 bases and 0 bases respectively, with 9 bases between them. Germline loops: CDR1 WSHSY, CDR2 SAAADI. The CDR3 extends over 14 amino acids. Here the CDR3 reads CASSAYSLNTEAFF. As DNA, the CDR3 is TGCGCCAGCAGTGCTTATTCATTGAACACTGAAGCTTTCTTT.

This clonotype was seen ten or more times. This chain links TRBV28 with TRBJ1-1; possible D gene TRBD1, 5 bases. The CDR3 has 16 residues. The V gene's germline CDR1 is MDHEN and CDR2 SYDVKM. With 5 bases removed from V and 1 base from J, the gap between germline ends came to 17 bases. CDR3: CASSPHAGTGNTEAFF. CDR3 nucleotides: TGTGCCAGCAGTCCTCACGCCGGGACGGGGAACACTGAAGCTTTCTTT. The full variable domain, with the rest looked up from reference TRBV28 and TRBJ1-1, is DVKVTQSSRYLVKRTGEKVFLECVQDMDHENMFWYRQDPGLGLRLIYFSYDVKMKEKGDIPEGYSVSREKKERFSLILESASTNQTSMYLCASSPHAGTGNTEAFFGQGTRLTVV.

The CDR3 protein is CASSLAGTGQPQHF. The DNA of the CDR3 is TGTGCCAGCAGTTTAGCGGGGACGGGTCAGCCCCAGCATTTT. The V and J genes are TRBV28 and TRBJ1-5; D is possibly TRBD1 (5 bases). The CDR3 is 14 residues long. The germline V and J ends were trimmed by 2 bases and 6 bases, with 11 bases remaining between them. Looked up from germline, CDR1 is MDHEN and CDR2 is SYDVKM. Filled out from reference TRBV28 and TRBJ1-5, the complete variable domain reads DVKVTQSSRYLVKRTGEKVFLECVQDMDHENMFWYRQDPGLGLRLIYFSYDVKMKEKGDIPEGYSVSREKKERFSLILESASTNQTSMYLCASSLAGTGQPQHFGDGTRLSIL.

This clonotype was recorded many times. CDR3 sequence reads: CASSSFADRVGGYTF. The CDR3 DNA reads as TGTGCCAGCAGCTCTTTCGCGGACAGGGTGGGCGGCTACACCTTC. The chain recombines TRBV11-2 with TRBJ1-2; 8 positions match TRBD1. J was trimmed by 8 bases and V by 4 bases; bases with no gene match: 12. CDR3 size: 15 residues. Germline CDR1 and CDR2: SGHAT and FQNNGV.

This clonotype was seen at least ten times. The chain couples TRBV28 to TRBJ1-1; no clear D. Germline V CDR1 and CDR2: MDHEN, SYDVKM. This CDR3 spans 14 amino acids. Trimming left V 5 bases short and J 0 bases short, with 10 bases between. The DNA of the CDR3 is TGTGCCAGCAGTCTCACTGCAGTGAACACTGAAGCTTTCTTT. It translates to CASSLTAVNTEAFF. The entire variable domain, with the rest obtained from reference TRBV28 and TRBJ1-1, is as follows: DVKVTQSSRYLVKRTGEKVFLECVQDMDHENMFWYRQDPGLGLRLIYFSYDVKMKEKGDIPEGYSVSREKKERFSLILESASTNQTSMYLCASSLTAVNTEAFFGQGTRLTVV.

This clonotype appeared many times. This sequence joins TRBV6-1 and TRBJ2-7; D is ambiguous. Trimming took 7 bases from V and 4 from J, leaving 11 bases between them. The CDR3 sequence is 12 residues long. In germline, CDR1 is MNHNS, CDR2 SASEGT. In DNA, the CDR3 is TGTGCCAGCAATTTTCGGTCTTACGAGCAGTACTTC. Translated, it gives CASNFRSYEQYF.

This clonotype came up a few times. The J gene is TRBJ2-7, the V gene TRBV12-3 or TRBV12-4, with TRBD1 identical over 11 bases. The CDR3 loop spans 14 amino acids. The ends lost 6 bases at V and 7 bases at J; junction bases unmatched: 8. DNA of the CDR3: TGTGCCAGCAGACCCGGACAGGGGGCCCGGGAGCAGTACTTC. It encodes CASRPGQGAREQYF.

This CDR3 is CSVKTPGQQAFF. CDR3 sequence (DNA): TGCAGCGTTAAGACGCCGGGACAGCAAGCTTTCTTT. The chain carries TRBV29-1 and TRBJ1-1; 7 bases fit TRBD1. V was clipped by 5 bases and J by 9 bases; unmatched bases: 9. CDR1 is SQVTM and CDR2 is ANQGSEA in the germline V gene. CDR3 length equals 12 residues.